This is a list of T cell receptor beta chains from one sample in a study of radiotherapy plus CTLA-4 blockade in lung cancer. The protocol was immunoSEQ multiplex PCR, while the TCRdb copy is restricted to in-frame clones and leaves out a portion. Among tens of thousands of clones listed, around 84% were seen once. The sample consisted of peripheral blood, taken from a patient treated with radiotherapy plus ipilimumab. Every receptor here comes from a human donor with non-small cell lung cancer that progressed on radiotherapy plus ipilimumab. Both conserved end residues are part of each CDR3. A D gene is named only where the DNA matches it firmly. A row's size may be missing; if present it is once, few, many or a size class.

clone_size	v_call	j_call	d_call	cdr3_aa	cdr3_nt
-	TRBV19	TRBJ2-2	TRBD1	CASSLGTGRRNGELFF	TGTGCCAGTAGTCTCGGGACAGGGAGAAGAAACGGGGAGCTGTTTTTT
-	TRBV20-1	TRBJ1-2	-	CSTWGAYGYTF	TGCAGTACATGGGGCGCCTATGGCTACACCTTC
once	TRBV4-3	TRBJ1-6	-	CASSQDPSGNSPLHF	TGCGCCAGCAGCCAAGATCCGTCCGGGAATTCACCCCTCCACTTT
once	TRBV7-2	TRBJ2-3	-	CASSGIADTQYF	TGTGCCAGCAGCGGGATCGCAGATACGCAGTATTTT
-	TRBV6-1	TRBJ2-7	-	CASSGGQSYEQYF	TGTGCCAGCAGTGGAGGGCAGTCCTACGAGCAGTACTTC
once	TRBV6-5	TRBJ1-2	-	CASSYSIGTNYGYTF	TGTGCCAGCAGTTACTCGATAGGCACTAACTATGGCTACACCTTC
-	TRBV30	TRBJ1-1	TRBD1	CARDRGPAGTEAFF	TGTGCCCGGGACAGGGGGCCCGCGGGGACTGAAGCTTTCTTT
-	TRBV10-2	TRBJ1-5	-	CASAKGRLPQPQHF	TGCGCCAGCGCCAAGGGACGGTTGCCTCAGCCCCAGCATTTT
-	TRBV7-2	TRBJ1-6	TRBD1	CASSSQGVNSPLHF	TGTGCCAGCAGCTCTCAGGGGGTTAATTCACCCCTCCACTTT
-	TRBV2	TRBJ1-3	TRBD1	CASDAGQPASTIYF	TGTGCCAGTGATGCGGGACAGCCCGCCAGCACCATATATTTT
-	TRBV6-6	TRBJ1-5	-	CASSSENSNQPQHF	TGTGCCAGCAGTTCCGAGAATAGCAATCAGCCCCAGCATTTT
-	TRBV19	TRBJ2-3	-	CASSFLRTDTQYF	TGTGCCAGTAGTTTTCTCCGCACAGATACGCAGTATTTT
-	TRBV29-1	TRBJ1-4	TRBD1	CSAGTGKEVFF	TGCAGCGCCGGGACAGGGAAAGAGGTGTTTTTT
-	TRBV7-2	TRBJ2-2	TRBD2	CASSPRTSGNTGELFF	TGTGCCAGCAGCCCCCGGACTAGCGGGAACACCGGGGAGCTGTTTTTT
-	TRBV11-3	TRBJ2-1	TRBD1	CASRERQGKDNEQFF	TGTGCCAGCAGAGAAAGACAGGGGAAGGACAATGAGCAGTTCTTC
-	TRBV9	TRBJ2-2	TRBD2	CASSVFERGIGELFF	TGTGCCAGCAGCGTATTCGAGCGGGGTATCGGGGAGCTGTTTTTT
-	TRBV5-3	TRBJ2-7	-	CARSPLGRKTYEQYF	TGTGCCAGAAGCCCTTTGGGACGGAAAACCTACGAGCAGTACTTC
-	TRBV2	TRBJ1-4	-	CASYRRTEKLFF	TGTGCCAGCTACAGGCGGACTGAAAAACTGTTTTTT
-	TRBV7-2	TRBJ1-1	-	CASSLVYAGHTEAFF	TGTGCCAGCAGCTTAGTGTATGCAGGACACACTGAAGCTTTCTTT
-	TRBV10-3	TRBJ2-2	-	CAISGDGGGTGELFF	TGTGCCATCAGTGGGGACGGGGGAGGCACCGGGGAGCTGTTTTTT
-	TRBV2	TRBJ1-4	TRBD1	CASTYDRTGAGEKLFF	TGTGCCAGCACCTACGATCGGACAGGGGCAGGTGAAAAACTGTTTTTT
-	TRBV5-1	TRBJ2-2	TRBD2	CASSREGLGTGELFF	TGCGCCAGCAGCCGGGAGGGTCTTGGGACCGGGGAGCTGTTTTTT
-	TRBV9	TRBJ2-1	TRBD2	CASSGEGLMYNEQFF	TGTGCCAGCAGCGGGGAGGGCCTGATGTACAATGAGCAGTTCTTC
-	TRBV6-1	TRBJ1-4	-	CASSEAPAPNEKLFF	TGTGCCAGCAGTGAAGCGCCAGCGCCGAATGAAAAACTGTTTTTT
-	TRBV7-6	TRBJ2-6	-	CASSRGATAMSGANVLTF	TGTGCCAGCAGCAGAGGCGCGACAGCGATGTCTGGGGCCAACGTCCTGACTTTC
-	TRBV28	TRBJ1-1	-	CASLGDPLTEAFF	TGTGCCAGCTTGGGGGACCCCTTGACTGAAGCTTTCTTT
-	TRBV5-1	TRBJ2-5	TRBD2	CASSFQASGAETQYF	TGCGCCAGCAGCTTCCAGGCTAGCGGGGCCGAGACCCAGTACTTC
few	TRBV6-5	TRBJ1-4	TRBD1	CASSQDRGEKLFF	TGTGCCAGCAGCCAGGACAGGGGCGAAAAACTGTTTTTT
-	TRBV9	TRBJ1-2	-	CASSVEATSPSYTF	TGTGCCAGCAGCGTCGAGGCCACGTCTCCCAGCTACACCTTC
-	TRBV27	TRBJ1-2	TRBD1	CASSLSGTGLNGYTF	TGTGCCAGCAGTTTATCCGGGACAGGGTTAAATGGCTACACCTTC
-	TRBV6-1	TRBJ2-3	TRBD2	CASTVLAGGRDTQYF	TGTGCCAGCACCGTCCTAGCGGGGGGAAGAGATACGCAGTATTTT
-	TRBV7-7	TRBJ2-5	-	CASSLECPGAQETQYF	TGTGCCAGCAGCTTAGAATGTCCGGGGGCCCAAGAGACCCAGTACTTC
-	TRBV7-8	TRBJ2-3	TRBD2	CASSLAPASGGHPDTQYF	TGTGCCAGCAGCTTAGCGCCGGCTAGCGGGGGCCACCCGGATACGCAGTATTTT
-	TRBV6-6	TRBJ2-7	-	CASSYSVAGPYEQYF	TGTGCCAGCAGTTACTCGGTGGCGGGACCGTACGAGCAGTACTTC
-	TRBV20-1	TRBJ2-7	-	CSAGLGTQWYF	TGTAGTGCAGGGTTGGGGACCCAATGGTACTTC
few	TRBV11-3	TRBJ2-2	-	CASSLDPQGANTGELFF	TGTGCCAGCAGCTTAGACCCACAGGGCGCGAACACCGGGGAGCTGTTTTTT
-	TRBV29-1	TRBJ2-5	TRBD2	CSVERTSGSFLQETQYF	TGCAGCGTTGAACGGACTAGCGGCTCATTTCTCCAAGAGACCCAGTACTTC
-	TRBV11-3	TRBJ2-5	TRBD2	CASSLGTSGFQETQYF	TGTGCCAGCAGCCTCGGGACTAGCGGCTTTCAAGAGACCCAGTACTTC
few	TRBV30	TRBJ2-1	TRBD2	CAWSVRGGGTSGRRAEQFF	TGTGCCTGGAGTGTACGTGGAGGAGGGACTAGCGGCCGAAGGGCTGAGCAGTTCTTC
-	TRBV27	TRBJ2-1	-	CASSLYVHNEQFF	TGTGCCAGCAGTTTATATGTCCACAATGAGCAGTTCTTC
-	TRBV7-9	TRBJ1-1	-	CASRKMNTEAFF	TGTGCCAGCAGAAAGATGAACACTGAAGCTTTCTTT
-	TRBV5-8	TRBJ2-2	-	CASSFGMVGELFF	TGTGCCAGCAGCTTCGGGATGGTCGGGGAGCTGTTTTTT
-	TRBV18	TRBJ2-5	-	CASSPGTQGTQYF	TGTGCCAGCTCGCCCGGGACTCAAGGGACCCAGTACTTC
-	TRBV30	TRBJ2-3	-	CAWSAGHSLGVNTQYF	TGTGCCTGGAGTGCCGGACACTCATTGGGGGTGAATACGCAGTATTTT
once	TRBV18	TRBJ2-7	-	CASSLSGTPGYEQYF	TGTGCCAGCTCACTCTCCGGGACCCCGGGCTACGAGCAGTACTTC
-	TRBV29-1	TRBJ2-1	-	CSVPGPLTREQFF	TGCAGCGTGCCGGGACCCCTGACTCGTGAGCAGTTCTTC
few	TRBV18	TRBJ1-2	TRBD1	CASSPLPGTGGWYGYTF	TGTGCCAGCTCCCCCCTCCCCGGGACAGGGGGCTGGTATGGCTACACCTTC
-	TRBV6-1	TRBJ1-3	-	CASSFSGNTIYF	TGTGCCAGCAGTTTCTCTGGAAACACCATATATTTT
-	TRBV5-1	TRBJ2-1	TRBD2	CASSLRAGGRWNEQFF	TGCGCCAGCAGCTTGAGAGCGGGAGGGAGGTGGAATGAGCAGTTCTTC
few	TRBV7-9	TRBJ2-7	-	CASSPTISEQYF	TGTGCCAGCAGCCCCACGATCTCCGAGCAGTACTTC